This T cell receptor (beta chain) originates from a study of T cell repertoires in cytomegalovirus infection. Whole-study context: The public TCR beta signatures pointed to both CMV infection and matching HLA type. Overall study findings and caveats: CMV-specific HLA-C-restricted TCR beta clonotypes dominated the ex vivo response.

This clonotype was counted a few times. Its antigen is not known. TCRdb re-called the reads through MiXCR, storing one row per CDR3 protein. The sample shows around 740,000 distinct CDR3 sequences, approximately 34% of them seen only once. This CDR3 is 16 amino acids long. Germline lookup yields CDR1 MNHEY and CDR2 SVGAGI. V shed 0 bases, J shed 8 bases, and the junction held 12 bases outside the gene matches. This receptor was obtained from a human donor in good health (CMV status not recorded). Some clones in this sample may be carry-over from other donors' samples. Sequencing used PBMCs. The chain carries TRBV6-5 and TRBJ1-1, with 7 positions matching TRBD1. The DNA for the CDR3 is TGTGCCAGCAGTTACTCTGCAGGGGGACCAACAAGCGAAGCTTTCTTT. Its protein is CASSYSAGGPTSEAFF.